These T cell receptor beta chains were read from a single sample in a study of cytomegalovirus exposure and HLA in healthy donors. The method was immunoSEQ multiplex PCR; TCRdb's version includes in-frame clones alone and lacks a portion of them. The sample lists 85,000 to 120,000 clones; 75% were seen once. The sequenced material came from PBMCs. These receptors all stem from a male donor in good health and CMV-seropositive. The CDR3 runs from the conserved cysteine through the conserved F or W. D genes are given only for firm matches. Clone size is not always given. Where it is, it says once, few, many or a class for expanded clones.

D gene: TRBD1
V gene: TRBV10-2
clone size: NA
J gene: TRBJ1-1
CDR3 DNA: TGCGCCAGCAGTAGACAGGGAGGCGGCACTGAAGCTTTCTTT
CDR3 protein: CASSRQGGGTEAFF

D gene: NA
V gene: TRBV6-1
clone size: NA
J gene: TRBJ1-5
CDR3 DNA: TGTGCCAGCACCCCTATCCGGGGTATTTTTCAGCCCCAGCATTTT
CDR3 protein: CASTPIRGIFQPQHF

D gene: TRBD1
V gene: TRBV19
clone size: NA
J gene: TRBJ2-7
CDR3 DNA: TGTGCCAGTAGTACGGGGACAGGGGAGTACGAGCAGTACTTC
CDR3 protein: CASSTGTGEYEQYF

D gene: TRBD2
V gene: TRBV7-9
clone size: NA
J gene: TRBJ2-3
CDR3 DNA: TGTGCCAGCAGCTACCCTCCTAGCGGGAGTTCTGATACGCAGTATTTT
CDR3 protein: CASSYPPSGSSDTQYF

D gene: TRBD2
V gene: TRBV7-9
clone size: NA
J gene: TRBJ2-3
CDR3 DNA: TGTGCCAGCAGCCCATTGGGACTAGCGGGGGCAGATACGCAGTATTTT
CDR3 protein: CASSPLGLAGADTQYF

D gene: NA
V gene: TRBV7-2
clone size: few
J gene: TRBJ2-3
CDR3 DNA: TGTGCCAGCAGCTTAGTTCGAGATACGCAGTATTTT
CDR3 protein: CASSLVRDTQYF

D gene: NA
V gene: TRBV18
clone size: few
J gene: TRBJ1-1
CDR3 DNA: TGTGCCAGCTCACCAGAACTCTCTAGATTGGAGAACACTGAAGCTTTCTTT
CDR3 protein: CASSPELSRLENTEAFF

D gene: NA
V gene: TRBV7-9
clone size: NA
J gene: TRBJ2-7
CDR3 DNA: TGTGCCAGCAGCCCAGGACAGTCCTACGAGCAGTACTTC
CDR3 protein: CASSPGQSYEQYF

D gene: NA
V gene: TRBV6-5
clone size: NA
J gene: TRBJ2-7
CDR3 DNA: TGTGCCAGCAGTTACCTCGGTTTGGGGCTAGCCTACGAGCAGTACTTC
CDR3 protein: CASSYLGLGLAYEQYF

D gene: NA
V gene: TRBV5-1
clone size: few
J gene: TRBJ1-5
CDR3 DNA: TGCGCCAGCAGGGTCACCGGGACAACCGATCAGCCCCAGCATTTT
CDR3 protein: CASRVTGTTDQPQHF

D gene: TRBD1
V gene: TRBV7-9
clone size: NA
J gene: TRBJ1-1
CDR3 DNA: TGTGCCAGCAGCTTAGGGACAGGGTGGAACACTGAAGCTTTCTTT
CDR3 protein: CASSLGTGWNTEAFF

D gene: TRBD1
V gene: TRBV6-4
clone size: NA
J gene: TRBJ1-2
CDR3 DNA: TGTGCCAGCAGTGACTCTCCCGGGACAGGGTCGGGTGGCTACACCTTC
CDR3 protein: CASSDSPGTGSGGYTF

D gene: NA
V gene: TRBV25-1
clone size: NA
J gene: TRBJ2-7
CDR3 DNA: TGTGCCAGCAGGGACTTCTTCGCCGAGCAGTACTTC
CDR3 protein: CASRDFFAEQYF

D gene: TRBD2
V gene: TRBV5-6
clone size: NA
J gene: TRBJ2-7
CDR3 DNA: TGTGCCAGCAGCTTGTTCCTCGGACTAGCGGGAAGATACGAGCAGTACTTC
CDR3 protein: CASSLFLGLAGRYEQYF

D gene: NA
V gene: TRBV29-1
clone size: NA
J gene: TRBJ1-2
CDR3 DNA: TGCAGCGCCCTGCGGGTTAACTATGGCTACACCTTC
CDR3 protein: CSALRVNYGYTF

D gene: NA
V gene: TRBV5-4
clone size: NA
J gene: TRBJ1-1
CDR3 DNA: TGTGCCAGCAGCTTGGCCAGGGCAGGGCTGAACACTGAAGCTTTCTTT
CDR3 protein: CASSLARAGLNTEAFF

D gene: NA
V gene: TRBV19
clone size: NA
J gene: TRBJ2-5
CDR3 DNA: TGTGCCAGTAGTCCCCGGGGCCGGGGGGAGACCCAGTACTTC
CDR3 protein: CASSPRGRGETQYF

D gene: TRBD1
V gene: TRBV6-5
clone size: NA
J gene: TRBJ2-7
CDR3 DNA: TGTGCCAGCAGGGAACAGGGGACATACGAGCAGTACTTC
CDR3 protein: CASREQGTYEQYF

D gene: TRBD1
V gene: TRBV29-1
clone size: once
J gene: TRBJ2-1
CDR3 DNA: TGCAGCGTCCAACCCCTAACAGGGGGAGAGGGCAATGAGCAGTTCTTC
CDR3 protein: CSVQPLTGGEGNEQFF

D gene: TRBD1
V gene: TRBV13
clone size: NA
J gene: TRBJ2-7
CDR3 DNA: TGTGCCAGCAGCTCCCGGGCCGCAGACAGGGGCCACGAGCAGTACTTC
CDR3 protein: CASSSRAADRGHEQYF

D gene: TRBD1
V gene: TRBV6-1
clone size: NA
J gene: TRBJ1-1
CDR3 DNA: TGTGCCAGCAACGCCGGGACAGTCAACACTGAAGCTTTCTTT
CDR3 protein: CASNAGTVNTEAFF

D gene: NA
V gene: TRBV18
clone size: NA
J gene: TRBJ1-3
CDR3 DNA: TGTGCCAGCTCAGCACAGGGAGACACCATATATTTT
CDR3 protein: CASSAQGDTIYF

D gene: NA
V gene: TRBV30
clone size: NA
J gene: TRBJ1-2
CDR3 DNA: TGTGCCTTAAACAGGGCTGATGGCTACACCTTC
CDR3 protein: CALNRADGYTF

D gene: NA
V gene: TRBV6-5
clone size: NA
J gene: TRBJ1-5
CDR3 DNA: TGTGCCAGCAGACGTCCGCGGGGAGACCAGCCCCAGCATTTT
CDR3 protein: CASRRPRGDQPQHF

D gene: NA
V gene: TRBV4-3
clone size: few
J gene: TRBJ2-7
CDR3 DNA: TGCGCCAGCAGCCAATCTAGCTCGGGCGAGCAGTACTTC
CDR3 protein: CASSQSSSGEQYF

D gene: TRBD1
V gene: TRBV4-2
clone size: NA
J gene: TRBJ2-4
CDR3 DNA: TGTGCCAGCAGCCAAGCGACAGGGAGAAACATTCAGTACTTC
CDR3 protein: CASSQATGRNIQYF

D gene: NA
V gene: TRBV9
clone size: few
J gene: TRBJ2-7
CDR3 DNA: TGTGCCAGCAGCGGCACCGGGACACCCGCCTACGAGCAGTACTTC
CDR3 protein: CASSGTGTPAYEQYF

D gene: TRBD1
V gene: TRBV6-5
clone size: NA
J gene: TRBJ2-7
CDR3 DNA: TGTGCCAGCAGTTTTCACAGGGGTAGGAACGAGCAGTACTTC
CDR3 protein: CASSFHRGRNEQYF

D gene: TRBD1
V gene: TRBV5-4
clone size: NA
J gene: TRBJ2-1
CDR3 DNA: TGTGCCAGCAGACGGGACAGCCACAATGAGCAGTTCTTC
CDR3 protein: CASRRDSHNEQFF

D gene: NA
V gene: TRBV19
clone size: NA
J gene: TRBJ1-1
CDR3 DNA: TGTGCCAGTAGTTCCGGGGTCCAGGGGACTGAAGCTTTCTTT
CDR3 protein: CASSSGVQGTEAFF

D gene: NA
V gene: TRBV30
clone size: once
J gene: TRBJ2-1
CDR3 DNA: TGTGCCCTAGCGAGCGCTTACTCCTACAATGAGCAGTTCTTC
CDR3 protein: CALASAYSYNEQFF

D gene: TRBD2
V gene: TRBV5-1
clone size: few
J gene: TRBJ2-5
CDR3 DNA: TGCGCCAGCAGCCCCGATCGGGAGGAGCAAGAGACCCAGTACTTC
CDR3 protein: CASSPDREEQETQYF

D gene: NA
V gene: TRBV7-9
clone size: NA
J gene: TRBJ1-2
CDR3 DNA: TGTGCCAGCAGTCGGGAGGAGAACTATGGCTACACCTTC
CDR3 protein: CASSREENYGYTF

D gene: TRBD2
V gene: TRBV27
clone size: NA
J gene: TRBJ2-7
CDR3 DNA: TGTGCCAGCAGCATAGCGGGATCCTACGAGCAGTACTTC
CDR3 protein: CASSIAGSYEQYF

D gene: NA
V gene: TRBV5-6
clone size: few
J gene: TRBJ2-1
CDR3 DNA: TGTGCCAGCACTAGTCTAGCGACCTACAATGAGCAGTTCTTC
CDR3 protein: CASTSLATYNEQFF

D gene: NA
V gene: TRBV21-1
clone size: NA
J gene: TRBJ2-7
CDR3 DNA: TGTGCCAGCAGCCCCCGACCTACAAGACATGCACGGTACGAGCAGTACTTC
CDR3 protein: CASSPRPTRHARYEQYF

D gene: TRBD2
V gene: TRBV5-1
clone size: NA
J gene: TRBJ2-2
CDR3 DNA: TGCGCCAGCAGCTTGGGCACTAGCGGAAACACCGGGGAGCTGTTTTTT
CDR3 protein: CASSLGTSGNTGELFF

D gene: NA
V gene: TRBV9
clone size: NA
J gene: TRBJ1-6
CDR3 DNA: TGTGCCAGCAGCGTAGACGGGAATTCACCCCTCCACTTT
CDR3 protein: CASSVDGNSPLHF

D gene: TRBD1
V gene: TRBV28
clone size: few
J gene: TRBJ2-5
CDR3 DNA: TGTGCCAGCAGTCTTCTGACAGGGGGGGAAGAGACCCAGTACTTC
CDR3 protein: CASSLLTGGEETQYF

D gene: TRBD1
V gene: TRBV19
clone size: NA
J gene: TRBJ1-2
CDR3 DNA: TGTGCCAGTAGTATTGCCTGGCAGGGGGGTTATGGCTACACCTTC
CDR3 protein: CASSIAWQGGYGYTF

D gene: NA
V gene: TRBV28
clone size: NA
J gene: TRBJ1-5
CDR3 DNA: TGTGCCAGCAGTTTTCCGGGGTATCAGCCCCAGCATTTT
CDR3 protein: CASSFPGYQPQHF

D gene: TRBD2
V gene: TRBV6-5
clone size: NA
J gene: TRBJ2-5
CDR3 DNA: TGTGCCAGCTGGTTGGTGGGGGGGAGACAAGAGACCCAGTACTTC
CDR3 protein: CASWLVGGRQETQYF

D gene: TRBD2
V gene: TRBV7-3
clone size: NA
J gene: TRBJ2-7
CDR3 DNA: TGTGCCAGCAGCCCATTGGCGGGGGGAAGTGAAGAGCAGTACTTC
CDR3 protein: CASSPLAGGSEEQYF

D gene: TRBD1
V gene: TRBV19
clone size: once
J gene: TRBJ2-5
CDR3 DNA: TGTGCCAGTAGCGAACGACAGGGGGCAAATTTACAAGAGACCCAGTACTTC
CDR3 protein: CASSERQGANLQETQYF

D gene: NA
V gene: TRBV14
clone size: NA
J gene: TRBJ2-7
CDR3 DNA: TGTGCCAGCAGCCAGACAGTAGCCTACGAGCAGTACTTC
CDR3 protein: CASSQTVAYEQYF

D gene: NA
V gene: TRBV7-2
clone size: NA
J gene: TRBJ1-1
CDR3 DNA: TGTGCCAGCAGCTTAGCCGTCGGACAGCCTGAAGCTTTCTTT
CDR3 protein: CASSLAVGQPEAFF

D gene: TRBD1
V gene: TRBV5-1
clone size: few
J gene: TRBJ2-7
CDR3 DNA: TGCGCCAGCAGCCTGGCGCAGGGGGCTCGCTCCTACGAGCAGTACTTC
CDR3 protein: CASSLAQGARSYEQYF

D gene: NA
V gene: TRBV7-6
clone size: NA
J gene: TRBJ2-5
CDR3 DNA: TGTGCCAGCAGCCCCTGGACAGAGAACCAAGAGACCCAGTACTTC
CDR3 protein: CASSPWTENQETQYF

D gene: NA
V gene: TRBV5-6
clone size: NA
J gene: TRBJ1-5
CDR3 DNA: TGTGCCAGCAGCCCCCGCGGGGTTACCAATCAGCCCCAGCATTTT
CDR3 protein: CASSPRGVTNQPQHF

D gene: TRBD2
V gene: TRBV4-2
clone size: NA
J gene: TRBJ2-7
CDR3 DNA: TGTGCCAGCAGCCAAGATCCCCCACTAGCGGGTGAATACGAGCAGTACTTC
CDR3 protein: CASSQDPPLAGEYEQYF